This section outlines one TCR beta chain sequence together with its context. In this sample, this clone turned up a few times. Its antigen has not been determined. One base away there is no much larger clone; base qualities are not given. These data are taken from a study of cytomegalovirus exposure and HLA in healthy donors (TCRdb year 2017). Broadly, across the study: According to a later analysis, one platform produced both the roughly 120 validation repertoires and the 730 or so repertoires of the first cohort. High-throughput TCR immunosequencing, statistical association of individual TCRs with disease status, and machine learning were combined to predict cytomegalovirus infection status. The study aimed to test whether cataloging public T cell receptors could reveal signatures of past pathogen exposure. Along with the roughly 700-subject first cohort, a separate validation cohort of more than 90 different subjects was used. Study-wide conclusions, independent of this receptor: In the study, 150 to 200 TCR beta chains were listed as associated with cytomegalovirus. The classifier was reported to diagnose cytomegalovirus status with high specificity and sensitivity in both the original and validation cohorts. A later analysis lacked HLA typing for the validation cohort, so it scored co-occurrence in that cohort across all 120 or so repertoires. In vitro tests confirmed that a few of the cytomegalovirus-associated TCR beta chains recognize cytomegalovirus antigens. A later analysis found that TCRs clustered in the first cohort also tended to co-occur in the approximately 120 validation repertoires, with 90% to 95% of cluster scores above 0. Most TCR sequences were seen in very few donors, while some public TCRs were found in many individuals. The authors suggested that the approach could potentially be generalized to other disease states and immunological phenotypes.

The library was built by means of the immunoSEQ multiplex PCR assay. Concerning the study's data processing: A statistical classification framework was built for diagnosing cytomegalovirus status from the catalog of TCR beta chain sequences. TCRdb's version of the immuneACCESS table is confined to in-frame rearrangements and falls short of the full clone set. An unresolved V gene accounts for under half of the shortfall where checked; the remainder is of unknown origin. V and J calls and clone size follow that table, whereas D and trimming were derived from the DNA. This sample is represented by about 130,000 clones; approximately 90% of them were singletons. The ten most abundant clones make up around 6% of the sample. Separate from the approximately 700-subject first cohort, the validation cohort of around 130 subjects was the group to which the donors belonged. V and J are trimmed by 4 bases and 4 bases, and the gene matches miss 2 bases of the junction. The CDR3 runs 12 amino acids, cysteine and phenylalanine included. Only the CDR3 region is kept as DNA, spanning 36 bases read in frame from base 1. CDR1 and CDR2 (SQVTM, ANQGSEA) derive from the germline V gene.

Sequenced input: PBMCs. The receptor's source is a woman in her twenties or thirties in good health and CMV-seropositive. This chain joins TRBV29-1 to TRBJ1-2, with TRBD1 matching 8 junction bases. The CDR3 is CSVGQGSYGYTF. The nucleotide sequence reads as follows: TGCAGCGTTGGACAGGGGAGCTATGGCTACACCTTC.